A single sample gave rise to the 4 T cell receptor beta chains below, sequenced in a study of cytomegalovirus exposure and HLA in healthy donors. 60 Vbeta and 13 Jbeta primers were used in PCR. The assay was immunoSEQ multiplex PCR, and TCRdb's table has in-frame clones only and misses some. The sample records about 85,000 clones, nearly 80% being singletons. Sequencing input: PBMCs. These TCRs come from a woman aged 50 to 60 in good health and CMV-seropositive.

CDR3 residues: CASSPQGFDEQYF. In DNA form, the CDR3 reads TGCGCCAGCAGCCCACAGGGCTTCGACGAGCAGTACTTC. The chain joins TRBV5-1 to TRBJ2-7, with D possibly being TRBD1 (6 bases). Germline values: CDR1 SGHRS, CDR2 YFSETQ. Trimming left V 4 bases short and J 5 bases short, with 13 bases between. The CDR3 consists of 13 residues.

The gene calls are TRBV6-6 and TRBJ2-7, with D maybe TRBD2 (6 bases). The germline CDR1 and CDR2 sequences are MNHNY and SVGAGI (reference sequence). The germline V and J ends were trimmed by 11 bases and 6 bases, with 20 bases remaining between them. The CDR3 is made up of 13 amino acids. CDR3 nucleotide sequence: TGTGCCTGCGGGAAAGGCAATTTTGGCGAGCAGTACTTC. Residues: CACGKGNFGEQYF.

The sample holds a few counts of this clone. The DNA of the CDR3 is TGCGCCAGCAGCATATCAACAGGGGGCGGTTCTGAAGCTTTCTTT. Translation: CASSISTGGGSEAFF. The chain links TRBV5-1 to TRBJ1-1; 9 nucleotides match TRBD1. The germline CDR1 and CDR2 sequences are SGHRS and YFSETQ. The junction had 10 bases not matched to a gene; V was cut back by 4 bases and J by 6 bases. This CDR3 region has 15 residues.

V usage is TRBV5-1 and J usage is TRBJ1-1, with a tentative D call TRBD1 (5 bases). CDR1 is SGHRS and CDR2 is YFSETQ in the germline V gene. CDR3 length equals 14 residues. V was pared by 4 bases and J by 2 bases, with 12 bases between. The CDR3 nucleotides are TGCGCCAGCAGCCGCGGGGGTTATAACACTGAAGCTTTCTTT. Protein sequence: CASSRGGYNTEAFF.